This entry is about one T cell receptor beta chain. Its specificity is not known. Germline CDR1 is MNHEY and CDR2 is SVGAGI. V gave up 0 bases and J gave up 4 bases, with 9 bases separating them. The CDR3 length is 14 residues. The source of the sample is a study of cytomegalovirus exposure and HLA in healthy donors. The overall study: Assignment to the Caucasian-associated ancestry cluster applied to approximately 80% of the 350 to 500 genotyped donors.

Study-wide results and caveats: Within a later analysis, the majority of CMV-associated TCR beta chains appeared HLA-restricted. In a later analysis, TCR beta V- and J-gene trimming was associated with a missense DCLRE1C variant.

Use of 60 Vbeta and 13 Jbeta primers characterized the PCR. Assay used: immunoSEQ multiplex PCR; TCRdb lists only in-frame clones, some missing. The sample lists some 180,000 clones; 76% were seen once. This TCR derives from a man aged 18 to 29 in good health and CMV-seronegative. The chain links TRBV6-5 to TRBJ1-2; no clear D gene. The specimen sequenced was PBMCs. The CDR3 sequence is CASSYSRRAYGYTF. The CDR3 DNA sequence: TGTGCCAGCAGTTACTCCAGGAGGGCCTATGGCTACACCTTC.